This T cell receptor (beta chain) was identified in a study of control samples from healthy donors and cancer patients (dated by TCRdb to 2018 to 2020). Reading the germline V gene gives CDR1 SGHRS and CDR2 YFSETQ. Counted from cysteine to phenylalanine, this CDR3 has 17 amino acids. The sequence is cut down to CDR3 DNA, 51 bases in frame from base 1. The junction shows trimming of 4 bases on V and 2 bases on J, and the gene matches do not reach 11 bases of it. Details on this clone: Its specific antigen is unknown. The sample holds no much larger clone one base away, and base qualities are not on file.

The library was made by the immunoSEQ multiplex PCR assay. As stored in TCRdb, this immuneACCESS dataset retains in-frame rearrangements with V and J assigned. A fraction of the clones does not appear; measured against another copy, unresolved V genes explain less than half of the discrepancy, and the remainder lacks a known reason. Across this sample there are some 100,000 clones, with about four fifths seen only once. Together, the top ten hold roughly a tenth of the sample. The sequenced sample was blood. The clonotype comes from a woman aged 30 to 39 in good health. Recombination connected TRBV5-1 to TRBJ1-1; 10 bases in between match TRBD1. The nucleotide sequence is TGCGCCAGCAGCCCCAGGACAGGGGGGACTTTTAACACTGAAGCTTTCTTT. Its protein is CASSPRTGGTFNTEAFF.